Listed here are 14 T cell receptor beta chains from one sample, sequenced in a study of cytomegalovirus exposure and HLA in healthy donors. The primer mix had 60 Vbeta and 13 Jbeta primers. Generated by immunoSEQ multiplex PCR, the TCRdb table keeps only in-frame clones and is missing some. The table lists more than 100,000 clones, around 75% of them singletons. The sequencing input was PBMCs. The receptors come from a man aged 25 to 45 in good health and CMV-seronegative.

The CDR3 nucleotides are TGTGCCAGCAGCTTGGCCGGACAGGGGGCCTACGAGCAGTACTTC. Protein product: CASSLAGQGAYEQYF. The gene calls are TRBV5-8 and TRBJ2-7, with 10 bases identical to TRBD1. The CDR3 loop spans 15 amino acids. Losses at the gene ends were 0 bases for V and 2 bases for J; bases not matched to a gene: 2. Per germline, CDR1 SGHTS and CDR2 YDEGEE.

This clone was counted a single time. V gene TRBV28 combines with J gene TRBJ1-1; D might be TRBD1 (5 bases). V was clipped by 2 bases and J by 5 bases, with 15 bases between them. This CDR3 has 15 residues. Germline V gene data show CDR1 as MDHEN and CDR2 as SYDVKM. CDR3 amino acids: CASSLPPRGRTEAFF. The CDR3 DNA reads as TGTGCCAGCAGTTTACCCCCAAGGGGCAGGACTGAAGCTTTCTTT. The entire variable domain, with the rest obtained from reference TRBV28 and TRBJ1-1, is as follows: DVKVTQSSRYLVKRTGEKVFLECVQDMDHENMFWYRQDPGLGLRLIYFSYDVKMKEKGDIPEGYSVSREKKERFSLILESASTNQTSMYLCASSLPPRGRTEAFFGQGTRLTVV.

This clone occurred a few times. V and J are TRBV6-6 and TRBJ1-4; the D is unclear. This CDR3 is 10 amino acids long. Trimming removed 5 bases from V and 7 bases from J, with 2 bases in between. Per the germline V gene, CDR1 is MNHNY and CDR2 is SVGAGI (reference sequence). In DNA form, the CDR3 reads TGTGCCAGCAGTCTTGAAAAACTGTTTTTT. Its protein is CASSLEKLFF.

V gene TRBV2 combines with J gene TRBJ2-5; D might be TRBD2 (5 bases). With 5 bases removed from V and 8 bases from J, the gap between germline ends came to 9 bases. CDR1 is SNHLY, CDR2 FYNNEI, per germline. The CDR3 consists of 11 residues. Here the CDR3 DNA reads TGTGCCAGCAGTTACGGGGAAACCCAGTACTTC. Translated, it gives CASSYGETQYF.

V gene TRBV28 combines with J gene TRBJ2-3; 7 bases are shared with TRBD2. In germline, CDR1 is MDHEN, CDR2 SYDVKM. This CDR3 has 13 amino acids. V lost 6 bases to trimming and J lost 5 bases; unmatched junction nucleotides: 5. DNA for the CDR3: TGTGCCAGCAGGAGCGGGGCGGGAGATACGCAGTATTTT. This encodes CASRSGAGDTQYF.

The gene calls are TRBV27 and TRBJ1-1; D is possibly TRBD1 (5 bases). Trimming removed 1 base from V and 6 bases from J, with 12 bases in between. The CDR3 is 14 amino acids. Looked up from germline, CDR1 is MNHEY and CDR2 is SMNVEV (reference sequence). CDR3 sequence reads: CASSLFRSGAEAFF. The CDR3 DNA reads TGTGCCAGCAGTTTATTCCGTTCGGGGGCTGAAGCTTTCTTT.

The gene calls are TRBV7-2 and TRBJ2-7; TRBD2 aligns across 10 bases. The CDR3 length is 15 residues. The V segment lost 2 bases and the J segment 6 bases; nucleotides outside the gene matches: 7. From germline, CDR1 is SGHTA and CDR2 FQGNSA. The CDR3 loop is CASSLTPGLAFEQYF. The DNA of the CDR3 is TGTGCCAGCAGCTTAACACCGGGACTAGCGTTCGAGCAGTACTTC.

The chain has TRBV27 and TRBJ1-1; possibly TRBD1 for D (6 bases). Germline-derived CDR1 and CDR2 are MNHEY and SMNVEV (reference sequence). V lost 6 bases and J 2 bases, leaving 16 bases between the germline ends. The CDR3 runs to 15 residues. DNA of the CDR3: TGTGCCAGCAGATCATTTCAACAGGGTAACACTGAAGCTTTCTTT. It yields the protein CASRSFQQGNTEAFF.

The genes are TRBV18 and TRBJ2-3; D unclear. Trimming shortened V by 2 bases and J by 0 bases, and 6 bases separated the two germline ends. Germline CDR1 reads KGHSH; CDR2 reads LQKENI. CDR3 size: 14 residues. In nucleotides, the CDR3 is TGTGCCAGCTCACCATCCACTAGCACAGATACGCAGTATTTT. Encoded protein: CASSPSTSTDTQYF. Supplemented by reference TRBV18 and TRBJ2-3, the full variable domain reads NAGVMQNPRHLVRRRGQEARLRCSPMKGHSHVYWYRQLPEEGLKFMVYLQKENIIDESGMPKERFSAEFPKEGPSILRIQQVVRGDSAAYFCASSPSTSTDTQYFGPGTRLTVL.

The chain recombines TRBV4-2 with TRBJ2-1, with 10 bases fitting TRBD2. CDR1 is LGHNA, CDR2 YNFKEQ, per germline. V lost 6 bases and J lost 4; bases outside the gene matches: 3. The CDR3 length is 14 residues. The CDR3 spells CASRGTSVYNEQFF. DNA for the CDR3: TGTGCCAGCAGAGGGACTAGCGTTTACAATGAGCAGTTCTTC.

With respect to this clone: The junction departs from germline at one end; a sequencing error may be responsible. The chain uses TRBV7-9 and TRBJ1-4, with D perhaps matching TRBD1 (6 bases). Looked up from germline, CDR1 is SEHNR and CDR2 is FQNEAQ (reference sequence). This CDR3 is 15 amino acids long. The CDR3 protein is CASSDIRGGGEELFF. The CDR3 nucleotides are TGTGCCAGCAGCGATATTAGGGGAGGGGGTGAAGAACTGTTTTTT.

The chain carries TRBV7-9 and TRBJ2-3; possible D gene TRBD1, 6 bases. The V gene's germline CDR1 is SEHNR and CDR2 FQNEAQ (reference sequence). The CDR3 runs to 15 residues. Between the trimmed V and J ends, which lost 5 bases and 0 bases, there was a span of 12 bases. CDR3 residues: CASSPDSFSTDTQYF. CDR3 nucleotide sequence: TGTGCCAGCAGCCCGGACAGTTTTAGCACAGATACGCAGTATTTT.

The chain joins TRBV5-5 to TRBJ2-6; perhaps TRBD2 as D (6 bases). The V end lost 0 bases, the J end lost 3 bases, and 10 bases lay between the germline ends. The germline gives CDR1 SGHKS, CDR2 YYEKEE (reference sequence). The CDR3 runs to 16 residues. This CDR3 reads CASSLAGAGGANVLTF. DNA of the CDR3: TGTGCCAGCAGCTTGGCGGGAGCGGGTGGGGCCAACGTCCTGACTTTC.

Comments on this clone: Germline and junction disagree at one end, which may indicate a read error. The chain has TRBV2 and TRBJ1-1; TRBD1 might be the D (5 bases). The CDR3 loop spans 8 amino acids. From germline, CDR1 is SNHLY and CDR2 FYNNEI. CDR3 loop: CASSGPGF. The DNA of the CDR3 is TGTGCCAGCTCAGGGCCGGGCTTT.